This paragraph reports one T cell receptor beta chain. This clonotype was seen only a few times. It has no known antigen specificity. It has no much larger one-base neighbor in the sample; base qualities were not kept. Stable Graves' hyperthyroidism was defined as the absence of progression to ophthalmopathy over 18 months of follow-up. Hyperthyroidism patients were newly diagnosed, with disease duration under 2 months, and aged 18 to 65 years. The study excluded patients with uncontrolled infections, other autoimmune diseases, pregnancy or lactation. Diagnoses were established on the basis of clinical symptoms, serum thyroxine and TRAb, thyroid ultrasound, and orbital computed tomography. PBMCs were isolated from more than 8 ml of fresh peripheral blood by Ficoll-Paque density gradient centrifugation. Total RNA was extracted with Trizol reagent, and quality was checked on an Agilent 2100 Bioanalyzer.

This specimen comes from a study of T cells in Graves' hyperthyroidism and ophthalmopathy (dated by TCRdb to the late 2010s). Study-level background: Peripheral blood was collected at initial diagnosis, before any treatment. TCR Vbeta CDR3 sequencing of 135 peripheral blood samples (43 ophthalmopathy, 75 hyperthyroidism and roughly 17 progressor patients) is reported in the paper. Whether ophthalmopathy could be predicted prospectively was tested in an independent validation cohort made up of under 20 hyperthyroidism patients plus 17 patients who later progressed to ophthalmopathy. The study also compared thyroid tissue and blood T-cell repertoires from a handful of Graves' hyperthyroidism patients. The roughly 94 discovery patients were randomly split 7:3 into training and test sets. TCR V-J signatures able to tell the groups apart were searched for in a discovery cohort of 90 to 100 patients, of whom about 40 had Graves' ophthalmopathy and about 55 had stable Graves' hyperthyroidism. Once sampling was done, hyperthyroidism patients were given methimazole at a starting dose of 30 mg daily, whereas ophthalmopathy patients were given high-dose intravenous methylprednisolone.

Results and caveats for the whole study, not just this receptor: Blood samples also contained most of the expanded thyroid clonotypes (frequency above 0.001), which suggests that blood repertoires may reflect thyroid immune responses. In validation, the model predicted progression to ophthalmopathy a median of about 6.5 months before onset, with approximately 71% sensitivity and about 75% specificity. Sample size was not statistically predetermined, and blinding of investigators to group allocation was not performed. A model built on a 13 V-J signature distinguished ophthalmopathy from stable hyperthyroidism, reaching 87.88% sensitivity and under 84% specificity in cross-validation and 80%/75% in testing.

Trimming removed 0 bases from V and 3 bases from J, leaving 9 bases between the germline ends. The CDR3, cysteine through phenylalanine, is 14 amino acids long. The entry retains the CDR3 DNA only, 42 bases that are in frame from base 1. Looking up the germline V gene yields CDR1 MGHRA and CDR2 YSYEKL. The TCR beta CDR3 regions were amplified from the RNA transcripts. The first round of RT-PCR for the TCR CDR3 was performed with the HTBI primer set and the Qiagen OneStep RT-PCR kit. A second multiplex PCR round built the libraries, followed by size selection and purification. Libraries were sequenced paired-end with 100 bp reads on an Illumina HiSeq2000. Per the original workflow: SOAPnuke was used to process the raw data, throwing out any read that contained adapters or uncalled bases, had a mean Phred below 15, or lacked an exact constant-primer or identifier match. COPE v1.2.5 was used to merge high-quality paired reads, and clonotypes were defined as unique nucleotide sequences. Clonotypes were aligned to IMGT TRBV, TRBD and TRBJ reference segments using MiTCR v1.1. Only V-J combinations with frequency above 0.0001, covering about 99% of repertoires, were analysed. The TCS score was defined as the ratio of F50 (clonal expansion) to E x V (chaos), calculated using BLOSUM62-based TCRdist between CDR3 peptides within each V-J. Welch's t-statistics and random forest reduced approximately 520 V-J features to about 13, which were used in a naive Bayes classifier (R e1071). Thyroid-blood repertoire similarity was quantified with the Morisita-Horn index. TCRdb reworked the public reads: Q25 trimming with fastp, MiXCR clone assembly, productive beta chains retained. Here each entry gathers all rows of one CDR3 protein and keeps the most common genes and DNA. What appears here as the V and J calls and clone size reflects TCRdb's work, not the paper's. In all, the sample holds about 840,000 distinct CDR3 sequences, and about two fifths of those were seen once. Of the sample, over 8% falls within the top ten clones.

This receptor chain uses TRBV4-1 and TRBJ2-7, with no reliable assignment of the D segment. The source is a man aged 18 to 29 with Graves' hyperthyroidism. Sequenced material: blood. The CDR3 is CASSQEAAGYEQYF. The DNA is TGCGCCAGCAGCCAAGAGGCGGCCGGCTACGAGCAGTACTTC.